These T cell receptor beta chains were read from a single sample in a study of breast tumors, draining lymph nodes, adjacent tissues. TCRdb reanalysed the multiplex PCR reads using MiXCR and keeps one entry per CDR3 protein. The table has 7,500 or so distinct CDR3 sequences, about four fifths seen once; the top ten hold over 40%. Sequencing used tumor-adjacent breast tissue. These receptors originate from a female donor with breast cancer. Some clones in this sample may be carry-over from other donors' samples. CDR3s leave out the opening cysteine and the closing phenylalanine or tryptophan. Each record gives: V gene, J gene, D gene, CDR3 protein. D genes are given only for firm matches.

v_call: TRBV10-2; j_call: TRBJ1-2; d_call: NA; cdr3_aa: ASSGKDYGYT
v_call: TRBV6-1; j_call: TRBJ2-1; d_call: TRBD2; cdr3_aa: ASSEASGSFDEQF
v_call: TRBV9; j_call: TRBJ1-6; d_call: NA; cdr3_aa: ASSVAPGGRANSYNSPLH
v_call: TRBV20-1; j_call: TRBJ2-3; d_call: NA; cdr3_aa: SAREGRRTDTQY
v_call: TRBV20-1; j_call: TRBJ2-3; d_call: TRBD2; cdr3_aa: SATSGGSGRTDTQY
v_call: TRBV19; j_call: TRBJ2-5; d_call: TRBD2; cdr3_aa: ASTSGRGQTQY
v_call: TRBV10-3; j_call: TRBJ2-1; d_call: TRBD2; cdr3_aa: AISLVAGLSSYNEQF
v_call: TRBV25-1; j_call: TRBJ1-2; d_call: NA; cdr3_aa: ASSESRGNYGYT
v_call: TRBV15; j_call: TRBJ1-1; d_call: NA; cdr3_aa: ATSRGWEGSTEAF
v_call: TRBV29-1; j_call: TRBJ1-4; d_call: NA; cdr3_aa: SGGEGEKLF
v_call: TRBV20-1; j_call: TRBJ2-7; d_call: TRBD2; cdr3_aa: SAFPGLAGDEQY
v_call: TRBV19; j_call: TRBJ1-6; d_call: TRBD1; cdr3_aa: ATRDRDLSPLH
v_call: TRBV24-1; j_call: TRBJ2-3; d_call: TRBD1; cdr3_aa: ATSEPDRDSTDTQY
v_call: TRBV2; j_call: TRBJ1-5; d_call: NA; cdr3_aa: ASSAQSYSNQPQH
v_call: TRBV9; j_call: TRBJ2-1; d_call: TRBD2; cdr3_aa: ASSASGIYEQF
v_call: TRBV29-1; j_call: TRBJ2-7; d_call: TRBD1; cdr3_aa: SVGRDRGYEQY
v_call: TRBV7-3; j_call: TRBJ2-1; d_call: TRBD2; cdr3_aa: ASSSGTSGYEQF
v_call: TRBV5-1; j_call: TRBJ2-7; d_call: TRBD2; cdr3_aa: ASSAGTRRVYEQY
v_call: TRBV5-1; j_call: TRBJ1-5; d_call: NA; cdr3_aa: ASSKSPGREPQH
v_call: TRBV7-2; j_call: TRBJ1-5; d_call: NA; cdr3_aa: ASSLSSLGNQPQH
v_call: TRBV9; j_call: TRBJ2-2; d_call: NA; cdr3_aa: ASSVQNTGELF
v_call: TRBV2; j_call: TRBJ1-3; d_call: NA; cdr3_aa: ASQGTRVRGGNTIY
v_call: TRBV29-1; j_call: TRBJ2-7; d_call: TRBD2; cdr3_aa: SALGDYYEQY
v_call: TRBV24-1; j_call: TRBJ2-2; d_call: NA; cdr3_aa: ATSDPGIANTGELF
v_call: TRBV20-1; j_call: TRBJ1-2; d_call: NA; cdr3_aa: SASLPKDGGHT
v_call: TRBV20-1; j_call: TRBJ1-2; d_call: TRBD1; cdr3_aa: SASRQGDYGYT
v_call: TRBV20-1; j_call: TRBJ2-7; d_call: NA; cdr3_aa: SANPSREGFYEQY
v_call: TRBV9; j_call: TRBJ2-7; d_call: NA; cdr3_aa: ASSVASGPYEQY
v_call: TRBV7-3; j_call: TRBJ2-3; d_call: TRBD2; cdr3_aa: ASSRAGGTDTQY
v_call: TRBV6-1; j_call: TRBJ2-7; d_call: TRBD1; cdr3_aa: ASRGQGAPAGHYEQY
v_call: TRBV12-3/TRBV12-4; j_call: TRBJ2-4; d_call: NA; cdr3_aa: ASSSVGIAKNIQY
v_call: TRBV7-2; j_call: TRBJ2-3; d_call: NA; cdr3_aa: ASSLGLTDTQY
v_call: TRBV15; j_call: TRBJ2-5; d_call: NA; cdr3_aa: ATSRHREAEETQY
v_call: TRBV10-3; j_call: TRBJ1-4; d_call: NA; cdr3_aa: AISGTAANEKLF
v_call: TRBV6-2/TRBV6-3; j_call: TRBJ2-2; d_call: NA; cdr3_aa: ASSYGGQTGELF
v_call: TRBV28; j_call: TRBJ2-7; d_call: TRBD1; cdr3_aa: ASSFAPLDRESSYEQY
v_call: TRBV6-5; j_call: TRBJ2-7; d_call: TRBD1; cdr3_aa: ASRSTGFYEQY
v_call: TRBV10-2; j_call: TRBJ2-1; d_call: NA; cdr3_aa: ASSGADEQF
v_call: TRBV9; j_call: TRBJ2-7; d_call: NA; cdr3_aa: ASSPTPSDEQY
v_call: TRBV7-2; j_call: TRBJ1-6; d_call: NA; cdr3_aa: ASSSSTEGFNSPLH
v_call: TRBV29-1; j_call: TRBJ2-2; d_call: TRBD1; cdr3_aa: SVGKPGGTGELF